These T cell receptor beta chains were read from a single sample in a study of T cells in Graves' hyperthyroidism and ophthalmopathy. TCRdb used MiXCR to reprocess the multiplex PCR reads, holding one entry per CDR3 protein. The sample has hundreds of thousands of distinct CDR3 sequences, roughly 40% seen once; the top ten hold about 8.9%. The sample taken for sequencing was blood. These TCRs come from a man aged 18 to 29 with Graves' hyperthyroidism. CDR3s include the opening cysteine and the closing phenylalanine or tryptophan. D genes are given only for firm matches. For some rows the clone size is stated as once, few or many, or as a class when expanded; others skip it.

D gene,V gene,CDR3 length,J gene,clone size,CDR3 DNA,CDR3 protein
TRBD1,TRBV20-1,15,TRBJ1-6,-,TGCAGTGCTAGAGCAGGGGGCGAAAATAATTCACCCCTCCACTTT,CSARAGGENNSPLHF
TRBD2,TRBV20-1,17,TRBJ2-5,many,TGCAGTGCAAGACCGGGACTAGCGGGAGGGCCCAGGGAGACCCAGTACTTC,CSARPGLAGGPRETQYF
TRBD1,TRBV13,15,TRBJ2-5,-,TGTGCCAGCAGCCGCCCGGGACAGGGTGAAGAGACCCAGTACTTC,CASSRPGQGEETQYF
TRBD1,TRBV29-1,13,TRBJ1-2,many,TGCAGCGTTAGGACAGGCTCCAACTATGGCTACACCTTC,CSVRTGSNYGYTF
-,TRBV15,16,TRBJ2-2,many,TGTGCCACCAGCCGGACTGGCGGGACGGACACCGGGGAGCTGTTTTTT,CATSRTGGTDTGELFF
TRBD2,TRBV7-9,16,TRBJ2-5,-,TGTGCCAGCAGCCGGGGAGGGATTGGAGACCAAGAGACCCAGTACTTC,CASSRGGIGDQETQYF
-,TRBV28,12,TRBJ1-1,many,TGTGCCAGCACTTCTTACAGCCTTGAAGCTTTCTTT,CASTSYSLEAFF
TRBD1,TRBV6-1,14,TRBJ1-5,few,TGTGCCAGCATCGGACAGGTGCTCAATCAGCCCCAGCATTTT,CASIGQVLNQPQHF
-,TRBV6-5,13,TRBJ1-2,-,TGTGCCAGCAGTTACTACGAGGGAGATGGCTACACCTTC,CASSYYEGDGYTF
TRBD2,TRBV9,16,TRBJ2-5,-,TGTGCCAGCAGCGGGTCGAAGGGGAGGGATCGGGAGACCCAGTACTTC,CASSGSKGRDRETQYF
-,TRBV12-3/TRBV12-4,16,TRBJ2-2,-,TGTGCCAGCAGTTTTCCGAGGGCAGGGACCACCGGGGAGCTGTTTTTT,CASSFPRAGTTGELFF